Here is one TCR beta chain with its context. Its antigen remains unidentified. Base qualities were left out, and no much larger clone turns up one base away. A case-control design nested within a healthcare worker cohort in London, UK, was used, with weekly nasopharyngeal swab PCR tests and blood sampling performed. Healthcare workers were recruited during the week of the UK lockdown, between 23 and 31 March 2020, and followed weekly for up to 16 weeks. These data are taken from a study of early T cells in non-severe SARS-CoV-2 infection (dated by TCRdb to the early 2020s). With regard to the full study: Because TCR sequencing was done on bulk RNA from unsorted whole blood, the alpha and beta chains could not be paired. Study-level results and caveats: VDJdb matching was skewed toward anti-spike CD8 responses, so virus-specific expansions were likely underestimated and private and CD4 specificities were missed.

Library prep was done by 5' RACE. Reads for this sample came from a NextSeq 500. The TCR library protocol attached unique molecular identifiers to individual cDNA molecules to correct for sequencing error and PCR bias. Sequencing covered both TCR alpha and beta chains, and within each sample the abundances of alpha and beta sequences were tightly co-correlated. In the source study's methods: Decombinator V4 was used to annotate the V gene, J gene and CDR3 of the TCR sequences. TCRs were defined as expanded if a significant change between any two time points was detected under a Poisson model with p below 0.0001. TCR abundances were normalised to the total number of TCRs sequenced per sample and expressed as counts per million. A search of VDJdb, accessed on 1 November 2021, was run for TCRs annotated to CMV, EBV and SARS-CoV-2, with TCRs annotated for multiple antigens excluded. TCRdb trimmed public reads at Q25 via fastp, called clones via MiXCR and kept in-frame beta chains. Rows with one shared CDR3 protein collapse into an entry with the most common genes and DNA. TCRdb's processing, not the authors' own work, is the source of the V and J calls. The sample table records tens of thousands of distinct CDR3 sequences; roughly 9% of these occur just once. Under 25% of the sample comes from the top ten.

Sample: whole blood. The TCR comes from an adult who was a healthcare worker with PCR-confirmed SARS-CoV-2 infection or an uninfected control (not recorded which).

CDR3 reads: CASSPQVPSVADTQYF. At the DNA level, the sequence is TGTGCCAGCAGTCCCCAGGTCCCCTCAGTGGCAGATACGCAGTATTTT. The rearranged segments are TRBV12-3 or TRBV12-4 and TRBJ2-3; no D gene call is confident. From its cysteine to its phenylalanine, the CDR3 spans 16 amino acids. Only the CDR3 region is kept as DNA, spanning 48 bases read in frame from base 1. A distance of 19 bases separates the germline ends of V and J, which lose 5 bases and 4 bases respectively.